This T cell receptor beta chain was sequenced for a study of shared clonotypes between healthy human individuals. As regards this clone: At one end, the junction sequence differs from germline, possibly due to a read error.

Donation came from healthy HIV-negative adults that had no recent acute infections or vaccinations. Sequenced by immunoSEQ multiplex PCR; TCRdb stores in-frame clones only, minus some. The table records 600,000 to 750,000 clones, 90% of them present only once. The sequence was obtained from a young man in good health. Some clones in this sample may be carry-over from other donors' samples. Material: memory CD8+ T cells from PBMCs. Subset reported: CD45RO+ cells pooled with CCR7-negative TemRA cells.

The CDR3 DNA is TGTGCCAGCAGCGATAGCGGCCCCCCCCTCTTC. Residues: CASSDSGPPLF. This chain joins TRBV5-6 and TRBJ2-1, with D perhaps TRBD2 (6 bases). Per the germline V gene, CDR1 is SGHDT and CDR2 is YYEEEE. The CDR3 sequence is 11 residues long.